This T cell receptor (beta chain) was recovered during a study of shared clonotypes between healthy human individuals. Libraries were prepared by immunoSEQ multiplex PCR; TCRdb keeps only in-frame clonotypes and omits some of them. Seen here are nearly 2 million clones, less than 95% observed once, and the top ten hold roughly 1%. CD45RO-negative, CCR7-positively selected cells formed the naive CD8 fraction, excluding terminally differentiated effector memory CD45RA+ cells. Per the germline V gene, CDR1 is MNHNS and CDR2 is SASEGT. Trimming took off 7 bases at V and 3 bases at J, with 16 bases between the two ends. This CDR3 is 15 amino acids long.

Sequencing was done on a sample of naive CD8+ T cells sorted from blood. The sequence was obtained from a man aged 18-30 years in good health. The chain joins TRBV6-1 to TRBJ2-1, with D possibly being TRBD1 or TRBD2 (5 bases each). The CDR3 loop reads CASIQGRLNYNEQFF. The CDR3 DNA follows: TGTGCCAGCATCCAGGGACGCCTAAACTACAATGAGCAGTTCTTC.